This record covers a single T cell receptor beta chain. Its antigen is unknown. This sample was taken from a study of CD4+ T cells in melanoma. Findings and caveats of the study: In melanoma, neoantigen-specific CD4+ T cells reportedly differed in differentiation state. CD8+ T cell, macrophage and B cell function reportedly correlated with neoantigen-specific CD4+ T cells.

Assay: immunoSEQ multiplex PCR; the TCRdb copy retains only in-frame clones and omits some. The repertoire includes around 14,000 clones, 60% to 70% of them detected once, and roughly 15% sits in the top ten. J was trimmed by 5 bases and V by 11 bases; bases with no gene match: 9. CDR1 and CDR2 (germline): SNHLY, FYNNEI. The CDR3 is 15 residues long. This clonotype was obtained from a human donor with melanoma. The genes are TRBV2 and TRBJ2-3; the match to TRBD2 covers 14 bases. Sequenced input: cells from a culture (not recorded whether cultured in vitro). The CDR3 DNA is TGTGCCGGGGGACTAGCGGGGGCCCCCGGAGATACGCAGTATTTT. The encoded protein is CAGGLAGAPGDTQYF.